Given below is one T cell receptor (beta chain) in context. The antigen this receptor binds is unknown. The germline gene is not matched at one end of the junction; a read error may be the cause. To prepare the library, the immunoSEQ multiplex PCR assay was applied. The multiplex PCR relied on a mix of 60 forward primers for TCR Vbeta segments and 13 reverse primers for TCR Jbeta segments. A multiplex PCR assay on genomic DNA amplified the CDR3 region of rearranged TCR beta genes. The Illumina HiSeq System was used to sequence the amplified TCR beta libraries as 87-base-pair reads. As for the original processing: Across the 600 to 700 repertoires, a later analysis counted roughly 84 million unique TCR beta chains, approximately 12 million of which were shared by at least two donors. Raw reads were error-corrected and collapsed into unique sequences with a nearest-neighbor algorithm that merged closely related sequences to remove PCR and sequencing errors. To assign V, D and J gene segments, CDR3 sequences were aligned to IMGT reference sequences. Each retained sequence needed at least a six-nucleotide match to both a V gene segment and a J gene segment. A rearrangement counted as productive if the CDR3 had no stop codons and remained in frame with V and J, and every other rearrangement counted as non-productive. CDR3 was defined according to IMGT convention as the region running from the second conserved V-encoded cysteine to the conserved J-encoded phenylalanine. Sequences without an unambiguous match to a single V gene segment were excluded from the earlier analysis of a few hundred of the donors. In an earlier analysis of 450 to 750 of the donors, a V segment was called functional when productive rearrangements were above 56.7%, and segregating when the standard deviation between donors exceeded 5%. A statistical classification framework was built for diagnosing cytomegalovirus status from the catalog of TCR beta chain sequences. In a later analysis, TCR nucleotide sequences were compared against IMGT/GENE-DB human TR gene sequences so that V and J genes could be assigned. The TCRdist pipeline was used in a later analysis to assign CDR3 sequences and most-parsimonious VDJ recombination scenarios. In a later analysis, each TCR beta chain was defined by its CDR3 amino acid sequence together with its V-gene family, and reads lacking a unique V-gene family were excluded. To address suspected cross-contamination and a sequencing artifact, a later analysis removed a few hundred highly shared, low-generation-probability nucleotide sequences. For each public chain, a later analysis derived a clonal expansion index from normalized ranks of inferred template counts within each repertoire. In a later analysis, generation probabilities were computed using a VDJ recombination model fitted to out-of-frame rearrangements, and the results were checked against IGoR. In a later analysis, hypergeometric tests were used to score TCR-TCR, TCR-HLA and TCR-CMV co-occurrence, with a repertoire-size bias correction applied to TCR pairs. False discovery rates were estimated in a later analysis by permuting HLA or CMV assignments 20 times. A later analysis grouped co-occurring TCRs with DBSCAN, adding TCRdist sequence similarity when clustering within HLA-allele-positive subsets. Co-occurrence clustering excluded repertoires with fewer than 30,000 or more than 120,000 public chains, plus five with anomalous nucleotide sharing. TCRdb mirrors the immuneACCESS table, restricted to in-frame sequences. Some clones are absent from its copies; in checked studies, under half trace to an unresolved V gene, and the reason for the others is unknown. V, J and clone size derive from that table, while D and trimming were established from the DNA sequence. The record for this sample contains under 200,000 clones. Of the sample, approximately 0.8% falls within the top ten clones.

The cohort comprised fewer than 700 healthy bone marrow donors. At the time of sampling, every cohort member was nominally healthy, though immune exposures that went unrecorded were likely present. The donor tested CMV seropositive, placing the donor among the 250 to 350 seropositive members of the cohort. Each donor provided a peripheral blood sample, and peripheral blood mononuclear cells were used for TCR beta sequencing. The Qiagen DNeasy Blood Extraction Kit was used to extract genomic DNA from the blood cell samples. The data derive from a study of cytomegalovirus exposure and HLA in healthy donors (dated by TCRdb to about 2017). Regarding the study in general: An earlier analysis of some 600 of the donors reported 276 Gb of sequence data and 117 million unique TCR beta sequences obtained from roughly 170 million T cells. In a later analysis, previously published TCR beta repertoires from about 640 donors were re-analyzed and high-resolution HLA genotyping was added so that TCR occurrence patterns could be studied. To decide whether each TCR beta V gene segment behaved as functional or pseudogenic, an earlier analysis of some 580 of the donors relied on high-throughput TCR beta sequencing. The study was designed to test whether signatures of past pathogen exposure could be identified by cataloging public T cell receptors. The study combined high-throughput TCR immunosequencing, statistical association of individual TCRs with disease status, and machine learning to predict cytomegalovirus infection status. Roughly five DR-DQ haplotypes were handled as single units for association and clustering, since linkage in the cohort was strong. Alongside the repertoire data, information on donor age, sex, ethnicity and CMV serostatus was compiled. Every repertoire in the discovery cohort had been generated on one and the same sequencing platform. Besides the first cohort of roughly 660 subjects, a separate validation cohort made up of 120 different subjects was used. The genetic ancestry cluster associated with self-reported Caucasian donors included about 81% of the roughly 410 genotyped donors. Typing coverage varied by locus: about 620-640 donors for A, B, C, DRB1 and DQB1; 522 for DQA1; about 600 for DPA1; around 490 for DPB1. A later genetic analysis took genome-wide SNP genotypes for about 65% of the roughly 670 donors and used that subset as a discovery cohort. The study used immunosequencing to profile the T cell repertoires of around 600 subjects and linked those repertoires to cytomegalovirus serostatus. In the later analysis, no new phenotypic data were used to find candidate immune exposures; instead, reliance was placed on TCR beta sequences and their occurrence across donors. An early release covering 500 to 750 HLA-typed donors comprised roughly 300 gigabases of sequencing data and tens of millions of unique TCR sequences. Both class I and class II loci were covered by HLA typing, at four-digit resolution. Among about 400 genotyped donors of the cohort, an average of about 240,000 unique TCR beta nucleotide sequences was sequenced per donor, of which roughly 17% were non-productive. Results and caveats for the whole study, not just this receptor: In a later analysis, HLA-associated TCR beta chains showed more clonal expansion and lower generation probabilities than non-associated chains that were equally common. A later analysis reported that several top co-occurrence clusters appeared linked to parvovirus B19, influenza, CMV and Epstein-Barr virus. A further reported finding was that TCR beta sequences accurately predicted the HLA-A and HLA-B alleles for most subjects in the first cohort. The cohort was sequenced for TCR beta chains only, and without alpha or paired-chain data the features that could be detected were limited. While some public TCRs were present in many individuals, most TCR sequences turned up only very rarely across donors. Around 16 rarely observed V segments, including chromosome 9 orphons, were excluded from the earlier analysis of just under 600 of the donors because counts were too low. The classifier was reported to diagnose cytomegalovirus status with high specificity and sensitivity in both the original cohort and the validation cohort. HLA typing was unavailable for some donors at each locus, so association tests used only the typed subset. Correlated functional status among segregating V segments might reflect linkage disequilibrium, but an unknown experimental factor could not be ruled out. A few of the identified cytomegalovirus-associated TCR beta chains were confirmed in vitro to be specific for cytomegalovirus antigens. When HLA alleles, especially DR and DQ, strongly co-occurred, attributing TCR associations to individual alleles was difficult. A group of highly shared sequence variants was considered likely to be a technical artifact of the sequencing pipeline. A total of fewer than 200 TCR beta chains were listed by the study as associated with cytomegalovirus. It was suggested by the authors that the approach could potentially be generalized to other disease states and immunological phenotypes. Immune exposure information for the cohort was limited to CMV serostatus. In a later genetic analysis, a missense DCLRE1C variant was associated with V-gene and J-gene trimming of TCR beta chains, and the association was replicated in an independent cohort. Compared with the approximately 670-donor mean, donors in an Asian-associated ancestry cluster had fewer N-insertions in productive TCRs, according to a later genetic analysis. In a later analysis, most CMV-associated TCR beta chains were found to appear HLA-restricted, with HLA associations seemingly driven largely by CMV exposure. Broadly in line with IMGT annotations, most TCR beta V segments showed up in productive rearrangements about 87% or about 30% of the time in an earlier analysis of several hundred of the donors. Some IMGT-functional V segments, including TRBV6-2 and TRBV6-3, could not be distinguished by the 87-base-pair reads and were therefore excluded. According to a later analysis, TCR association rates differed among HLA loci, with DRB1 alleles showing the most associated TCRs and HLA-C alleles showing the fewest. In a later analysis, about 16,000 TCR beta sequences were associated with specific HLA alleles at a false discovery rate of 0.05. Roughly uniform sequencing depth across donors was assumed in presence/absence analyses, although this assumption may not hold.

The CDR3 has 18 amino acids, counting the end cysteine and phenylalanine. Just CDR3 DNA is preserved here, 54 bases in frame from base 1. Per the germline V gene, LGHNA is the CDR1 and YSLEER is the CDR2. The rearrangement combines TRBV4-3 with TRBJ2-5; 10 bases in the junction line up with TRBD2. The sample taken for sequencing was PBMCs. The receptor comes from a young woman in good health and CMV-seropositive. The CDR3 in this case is CASSLRVAGGTLQGTQYF. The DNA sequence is TGCGCCAGCAGCCTAAGGGTAGCGGGGGGAACTCTCCAAGGGACCCAGTACTTC.